These 22 T cell receptor beta chains were all obtained from the same sample, sequenced in a study of blood T cell repertoires in COVID-19. Only in-frame clones appear in the TCRdb table, and some are missing; sequencing was by immunoSEQ multiplex PCR. The data contain some 70,000 clones, around 88% of them singletons. Sequencing was carried out using peripheral blood. The receptors were sampled from a woman aged 70-85 years with acute or convalescent COVID-19.

The gene calls are TRBV11-2 and TRBJ2-1, with D hard to call. Trimming stripped 4 bases from V and 2 bases from J, with 9 bases between. Germline V lookup: CDR1 SGHAT, CDR2 FQNNGV. This CDR3 has 14 residues. The CDR3 DNA is TGTGCCAGCAGCTCCCTGGCCCCCTACAATGAGCAGTTCTTC. Its translation is CASSSLAPYNEQFF.

The V and J genes are TRBV7-9 and TRBJ2-3; the D gene is possibly TRBD1 (5 bases). The germline CDR1 and CDR2 sequences are SEHNR and FQNEAQ (reference sequence). Trimming left V 5 bases short and J 4 bases short, with 13 bases between. The CDR3 runs 14 residues. CDR3 sequence: CASSPMSGPDTQYF. The DNA for the CDR3 is TGTGCCAGCAGCCCGATGTCAGGGCCAGATACGCAGTATTTT.

The V and J genes are TRBV5-5 and TRBJ1-1; 9 bases line up with TRBD1. The CDR3 runs 15 residues. The J segment lost 6 bases and the V segment lost 4 bases, leaving 10 bases of the junction unmatched. Germline V gene lookup returns CDR1 SGHKS and CDR2 YYEKEE (reference sequence). In DNA, the CDR3 is TGTGCCAGCAGCCCTGAGCCGGGACAGGGATCTGAAGCTTTCTTT. Translated, it gives CASSPEPGQGSEAFF.

This chain connects TRBV7-2 to TRBJ2-1; 7 bases are a match to TRBD2. CDR3 length equals 16 residues. Germline-derived CDR1 and CDR2 are SGHTA and FQGNSA. With V trimmed by 2 bases and J by 8 bases, 12 bases remained unmatched. Written as DNA, the CDR3 is TGTGCCAGCAGCTTAATTGGACTAGTAAGTGGGGATGAGCAGTTCTTC. Translating it yields CASSLIGLVSGDEQFF.

This sequence joins TRBV27 and TRBJ2-7, with 8 bases identical to TRBD2. The germline CDR1 and CDR2 sequences are MNHEY and SMNVEV (reference sequence). This CDR3 is 14 amino acids long. Trimming took 5 bases from V and 2 from J; bases not matched to a gene: 5. This chain's CDR3 is CASSLQRGPYEQYF. The CDR3 region has the DNA TGTGCCAGCAGTCTACAGCGGGGGCCCTACGAGCAGTACTTC.

The V and J genes are TRBV28 and TRBJ2-1, with no clear D. Trimming took 3 bases from V and 3 from J, leaving 15 bases between them. The CDR3 runs to 16 residues. The germline CDR1 and CDR2 sequences are MDHEN and SYDVKM. The CDR3 sequence is CASSLHEASSYNEQFF. The CDR3, as DNA: TGTGCCAGCAGTTTGCACGAGGCCTCTAGCTACAATGAGCAGTTCTTC. Filled out from reference TRBV28 and TRBJ2-1, the complete variable domain reads DVKVTQSSRYLVKRTGEKVFLECVQDMDHENMFWYRQDPGLGLRLIYFSYDVKMKEKGDIPEGYSVSREKKERFSLILESASTNQTSMYLCASSLHEASSYNEQFFGPGTRLTVL.

The chain has TRBV19 and TRBJ1-2; 9 positions agree with TRBD1. Germline CDR1 and CDR2: LNHDA and SQIVND (reference sequence). With 6 bases clipped from V and 2 bases from J, the junction kept 7 bases outside the gene matches. The CDR3 has 15 amino acids. CDR3 protein: CASRQQGAPNYGYTF. CDR3 DNA: TGTGCCAGTAGGCAACAGGGGGCGCCCAACTATGGCTACACCTTC. Full variable domain (remainder filled in from reference TRBV19 and TRBJ1-2): DGGITQSPKYLFRKEGQNVTLSCEQNLNHDAMYWYRQDPGQGLRLIYYSQIVNDFQKGDIAEGYSVSREKKESFPLTVTSAQKNPTAFYLCASRQQGAPNYGYTFGSGTRLTVV.

The rearrangement uses TRBV6-2 or TRBV6-3 and TRBJ1-2, with a weak D call TRBD1 (5 bases). In germline, CDR1 is MNHEY, CDR2 SVGEGT. The CDR3 sequence is 16 residues long. Trimming took off 2 bases at V and 8 bases at J, with 21 bases between the two ends. CDR3 protein: CASSYPFRASRRGYTF. The CDR3, as DNA: TGTGCCAGCAGTTACCCCTTCAGGGCCTCCCGGAGAGGCTACACCTTC.

CDR3: CASSPLAATNTGELFF. CDR3 coding DNA: TGTGCCAGCAGCCCCCTAGCTGCGACGAACACCGGGGAGCTGTTTTTT. The chain combines TRBV7-3 with TRBJ2-2, with D possibly TRBD2 on 5 matching bases. V was shortened by 5 bases and J by 0 bases, with 13 bases between the two germline ends. This CDR3 region has 16 residues. Germline assignment: CDR1 SGHTA and CDR2 FQGTGA.

This sequence joins TRBV6-6 and TRBJ1-6, with TRBD1 matching over 9 bases. Germline CDR1 reads MNHNY; CDR2 reads SVGAGI (reference sequence). The CDR3 is made up of 13 amino acids. J was trimmed by 10 bases and V by 6 bases; bases with no gene match: 4. The CDR3 region has the DNA TGTGCCAGCAGGGGACAGGGAGGGTCACCCCTCCACTTT. Its translation is CASRGQGGSPLHF.

The V call is TRBV7-2, the J call TRBJ1-3; 8 bases are a match to TRBD1. The J segment lost 4 bases and the V segment lost 4 bases, leaving 3 bases of the junction unmatched. The CDR3 runs to 14 residues. The germline V gene encodes CDR1 SGHTA and CDR2 FQGNSA. The CDR3 bases are TGTGCCAGCAGCTCCCGGGACAGGGGAAACACCATATATTTT. Translation: CASSSRDRGNTIYF.

This rearrangement joins TRBV19 to TRBJ1-2; D not certain. Trimming shortened V by 5 bases and J by 4 bases, and 14 bases separated the two germline ends. CDR3 length: 14 amino acids. The germline gives CDR1 LNHDA, CDR2 SQIVND (reference sequence). The CDR3 DNA is TGTGCCAGTAGTCCGCCGCACGGAGGCTATGGCTACACCTTC. Translation: CASSPPHGGYGYTF.

The chain has TRBV7-9 and TRBJ2-7; TRBD2 might be the D (7 bases). CDR3 length equals 13 residues. Trimming cost V 4 bases and J 2 bases, with 9 bases left between them. The germline V gene encodes CDR1 SEHNR and CDR2 FQNEAQ (reference sequence). The CDR3 DNA is TGTGCCAGCAGCTCCGGGGGGCCCTACGAGCAGTACTTC. It specifies CASSSGGPYEQYF. Full variable domain (outside the CDR3, taken from reference TRBV7-9 and TRBJ2-7): DTGVSQNPRHKITKRGQNVTFRCDPISEHNRLYWYRQTLGQGPEFLTYFQNEAQLEKSRLLSDRFSAERPKGSFSTLEIQRTEQGDSAMYLCASSSGGPYEQYFGPGTRLTVT.

V is TRBV10-3 and J is TRBJ1-5; the D gene is possibly TRBD1 (6 bases). V was pared by 0 bases and J by 6 bases, with 9 bases between. Germline CDR1 is ENHRY and CDR2 is SYGVKD. This CDR3 contains 14 residues. CDR3: CAISESGGGQPQHF. The DNA for the CDR3 is TGTGCCATCAGTGAGTCAGGGGGGGGTCAGCCCCAGCATTTT.

The V call is TRBV3-1 (or the pseudogene TRBV3-2), the J call TRBJ2-7; 7 bases agree with TRBD1. The trim removed 2 bases at V and 6 bases at J, leaving 7 bases unmatched. This CDR3 has 14 amino acids. The germline V gene encodes CDR1 LGHDT and CDR2 YNNKEL (reference sequence). CDR3 sequence: CASSQTYRGGEQYF. The CDR3 coding sequence is TGTGCCAGCAGCCAAACTTACAGGGGTGGCGAGCAGTACTTC.

The genes are TRBV29-1 and TRBJ1-1; the D is unclear. Germline-derived CDR1 and CDR2 are SQVTM and ANQGSEA. The CDR3 loop spans 16 amino acids. The V end was cut by 3 bases, the J end by 0 bases, with 17 bases between. CDR3 in amino acids: CSVDASGGAMNTEAFF. Written as DNA, the CDR3 is TGCAGCGTTGATGCTTCGGGAGGAGCAATGAACACTGAAGCTTTCTTT.

V gene TRBV11-1 combines with J gene TRBJ2-1; the match to TRBD2 covers 7 bases. V was pared by 1 base and J by 3 bases, with 6 bases of the junction left unmatched. Germline CDR1 and CDR2: SGHAT and FQDESV (reference sequence). This CDR3 contains 16 residues. The CDR3 reads CASSLGAGGSYNEQFF. CDR3 nucleotides: TGTGCCAGCAGCTTAGGGGCCGGGGGGAGCTACAATGAGCAGTTCTTC.

The genes are TRBV5-1 and TRBJ1-2, with D perhaps TRBD1 (6 bases). The germline V and J ends were trimmed by 0 bases and 4 bases, with 16 bases remaining between them. Looked up from germline, CDR1 is SGHRS and CDR2 is YFSETQ. This CDR3 spans 16 amino acids. CDR3 nucleotide sequence: TGCGCCAGCAGCTTGGCCTTCACAGGGTTGGGCTATGGCTACACCTTC. This sequence encodes CASSLAFTGLGYGYTF.

The chain recombines TRBV28 with TRBJ1-4; 7 nucleotides agree with TRBD1. The germline gives CDR1 MDHEN, CDR2 SYDVKM. Trimming at V came to 8 bases and at J to 8 bases, leaving 8 bases not matched to a gene. The CDR3 covers 13 residues. The CDR3 nucleotides read TGTGCCAGCGGGAAGACAGGGTGGGAAAAACTGTTTTTT. Translated: CASGKTGWEKLFF.

The chain couples TRBV9 to TRBJ2-4; 8 positions match TRBD1. V dropped 0 bases and J dropped 7; count of bases not matched to a gene: 12. This CDR3 contains 17 residues. From germline, CDR1 is SGDLS and CDR2 YYNGEE. CDR3 protein: CASSVGPLGTGRNIQYF. CDR3 bases: TGTGCCAGCAGCGTAGGACCTTTGGGGACAGGACGGAACATTCAGTACTTC.

This rearrangement joins TRBV27 to TRBJ1-2; 11 nucleotides align to TRBD1. The CDR3 is made up of 13 amino acids. CDR1 and CDR2 (germline): MNHEY, SMNVEV (reference sequence). The J segment lost 8 bases and the V segment lost 3 bases, leaving 2 bases of the junction unmatched. The CDR3 DNA sequence: TGTGCCAGCAGTTTCGGGACAGGGGGGGGCTACACCTTC. It specifies CASSFGTGGGYTF.

This clone was recorded only once. The chain carries TRBV28 and TRBJ1-3; 7 bases agree with TRBD1. Germline V gene lookup returns CDR1 MDHEN and CDR2 SYDVKM. The length of the CDR3 is 16 residues. J lost 0 bases, V lost 5 bases, and 7 bases had no gene match. The DNA of the CDR3 is TGTGCCAGCAGTGCCGGACAGGTCAGCTCTGGAAACACCATATATTTT. It specifies CASSAGQVSSGNTIYF.